This entry describes one T cell receptor (beta chain). Its matching antigen is unknown. The CDR3 runs 15 residues. Germline V gene lookup returns CDR1 SGHVT and CDR2 SQSDAQ. The ends lost 5 bases at V and 7 bases at J; junction bases unmatched: 9. The source of the sample is a study of CD8 T cells in ankylosing spondylitis. Construction of TCR beta libraries was performed using quantitative 5'-RACE with molecular barcodes. In TCRdb, the 5' RACE reads were re-called with MiXCR into one record per CDR3 protein. Among 300,000 to 400,000 distinct CDR3 sequences listed, roughly 11% were seen once. Whole-study findings and limits: The study looked at matched synovial fluid samples from ankylosing spondylitis patients. Disease-linked clones were reported to be significantly enriched there. Apparently characteristic of ankylosing spondylitis blood was a TCR beta motif (roughly eight highly homologous variants).

The TCR sequence derives from a female donor with ankylosing spondylitis or in good health (not recorded which). The chain employs TRBV7-4 and TRBJ1-5; 9 nucleotides agree with TRBD1. Sequencing was done on a sample of blood, either unsorted or a sorted T cell fraction (not recorded which). CDR3 nucleotide sequence: TGTGCCAGCAGCCCCCCTACAGGGGGCGGGCAGCCCCAGCATTTT. Translating it yields CASSPPTGGGQPQHF. The full variable domain, completed using reference TRBV7-4 and TRBJ1-5, is GAGVSQSPRYKVAKRGRDVALRCDSISGHVTLYWYRQTLGQGSEVLTYSQSDAQRDKSGRPSGRFSAERPERSVSTLKIQRTEQGDSAVYLCASSPPTGGGQPQHFGDGTRLSIL.